The source of this T cell receptor (beta chain) is a study of CD8 T cells in ankylosing spondylitis. Study conclusions and caveats: Several highly homologous variants formed a TCR beta motif that appeared characteristic of ankylosing spondylitis blood.

This CDR3 has 15 amino acids. Germline values: CDR1 SGHVS, CDR2 FNYEAQ. The V end was cut by 5 bases, the J end by 4 bases, with 14 bases between. TCRdb reprocessed the 5' RACE reads via MiXCR and lists one record per CDR3 protein. The sample lists about 27,000 distinct CDR3 sequences, 7.9% occurring once. Details on this clonotype: The antigen remains unidentified.

Sequenced sample: blood. The chain links TRBV7-6 to TRBJ1-4; TRBD1 is a possible D gene (6 bases). The clonotype originates from a male donor with ankylosing spondylitis or in good health (not recorded which). The CDR3: CASSPGAGFNEKLFF. In nucleotides, the CDR3 is TGTGCCAGCAGCCCAGGGGCGGGATTTAATGAAAAACTGTTTTTT.